A single sample is the source of the 9 T cell receptor beta chains below, sequenced in a study of CD8+ T cells in alopecia areata listed by TCRdb under 2018. The receptor library was made with the immunoSEQ multiplex PCR assay. For TCR sequencing, RNA was extracted from every sample and reverse transcribed into cDNA to serve as template. The table comes from immuneACCESS by way of TCRdb, which keeps in-frame sequences with V and J called. Part of the clones is missing from these tables; in studies checked, under half for an unresolved V gene and the rest for unknown reasons. This sample gives approximately 150,000 clones in total; about 85% of them show up just once. The leading ten clones occupy roughly 13% of the sample. This sample's time point label indicates: around 4 weeks on oral tofacitinib. Sample treatment or condition, as interpreted from the label and publication: oral pan-JAK inhibitor, 5-10 mg twice daily.

The sample consisted of CD8+ T cells sorted from blood, taken at week 4, from a patient treated with tofacitinib. The receptors stem from a human donor with alopecia areata.

The J gene is TRBJ2-7, the V gene TRBV6-1; either TRBD1 or TRBD2 may supply D (5 bases each). Germline V gene data show CDR1 as MNHNS and CDR2 as SASEGT. The CDR3 loop spans 13 amino acids. V dropped 2 bases and J dropped 6 bases, with 11 bases sitting between them. The CDR3 here is CASSETGTTEQYF. The CDR3 nucleotides read TGTGCCAGCAGTGAAACCGGGACGACCGAGCAGTACTTC.

The genes are TRBV2 and TRBJ2-5; the D is unclear. This CDR3 comprises 10 residues. Germline V gene lookup returns CDR1 SNHLY and CDR2 FYNNEI. V shed 8 bases and J shed 9 bases, with 10 bases lying between them. The CDR3: CASYDRAQYF. CDR3 bases: TGTGCCAGCTATGATAGGGCCCAGTACTTC.

A single count supports this clone. The chain links TRBV5-1 to TRBJ2-3, with D perhaps TRBD1 (5 bases). From germline, CDR1 is SGHRS and CDR2 YFSETQ. This CDR3 has 17 amino acids. The V end was cut by 4 bases, the J end by 2 bases, with 20 bases between. CDR3 sequence (DNA): TGCGCCAGCAGCACTTGGACGGATTTGGGGCTCACAGATACGCAGTATTTT. This translates into CASSTWTDLGLTDTQYF.

The rearrangement links TRBV7-3 to TRBJ2-1, with D perhaps matching TRBD2 (5 bases). The CDR3 sequence is 15 residues long. V shed 0 bases and J shed 4 bases, with 10 bases lying between them. CDR1 and CDR2 (germline): SGHTA, FQGTGA. CDR3 amino acids: CASSLTESGYNEQFF. The DNA of the CDR3 is TGTGCCAGCAGCTTAACGGAGTCGGGGTACAATGAGCAGTTCTTC.

The chain recombines TRBV7-9 with TRBJ2-1; tentative D call: TRBD2 (6 bases). Deletions cut 4 bases from V and 7 bases from J, with 11 bases between. The CDR3 sequence is 13 residues long. Germline V gene data show CDR1 as SEHNR and CDR2 as FQNEAQ (reference sequence). CDR3: CASSWTGGNEQFF. Here the CDR3 DNA reads TGTGCCAGCAGCTGGACTGGGGGGAATGAGCAGTTCTTC.

This sequence joins TRBV5-4 and TRBJ2-7, with D perhaps being TRBD1 or TRBD2 (5 bases each). The CDR3 has 14 amino acids. Germline values: CDR1 SGHNT, CDR2 YYREEE (reference sequence). The V end lost 7 bases, the J end lost 1 base, and 15 bases lay between the germline ends. Here the CDR3 DNA reads TGTGCCAGCCAGTCAGATTGGGGGTCCTACGAGCAGTACTTC. Translating gives CASQSDWGSYEQYF.

V gene TRBV2 combines with J gene TRBJ2-7; 10 positions agree with TRBD2. Germline assignment: CDR1 SNHLY and CDR2 FYNNEI. V lost 5 bases, J lost 0 bases, and 10 bases stayed unmatched. The CDR3 runs to 17 residues. The CDR3 DNA reads TGTGCCAGCAGTCTACTAGCGGGGCACATTAGCTCCTACGAGCAGTACTTC. This sequence encodes CASSLLAGHISSYEQYF.

This rearrangement joins TRBV2 to TRBJ2-3, with no clear D. With 3 bases removed from V and 0 bases from J, the gap between germline ends came to 4 bases. Germline CDR1 is SNHLY and CDR2 is FYNNEI. The CDR3 extends over 13 amino acids. The CDR3 loop reads CASSDSSTDTQYF. The CDR3 DNA is TGTGCCAGCAGTGACAGCAGCACAGATACGCAGTATTTT.

The chain has TRBV7-6 and TRBJ2-1; D not resolved. V lost 5 bases to trimming and J lost 4 bases, with 15 bases between them. CDR3 length equals 15 residues. The germline CDR1 and CDR2 sequences are SGHVS and FNYEAQ. The CDR3 DNA reads TGTGCCAGCAGCCTGCCCCTCGGCCCGTACAATGAGCAGTTCTTC. This encodes CASSLPLGPYNEQFF.